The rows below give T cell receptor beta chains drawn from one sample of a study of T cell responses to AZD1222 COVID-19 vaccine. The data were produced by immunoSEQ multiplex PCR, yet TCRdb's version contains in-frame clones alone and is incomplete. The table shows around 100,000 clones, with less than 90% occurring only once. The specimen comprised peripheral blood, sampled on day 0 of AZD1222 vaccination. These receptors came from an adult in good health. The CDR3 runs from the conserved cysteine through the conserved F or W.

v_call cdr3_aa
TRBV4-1 CASSQGRQERYEKLFF
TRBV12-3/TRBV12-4 CASSLGQYNEQFF
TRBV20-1 CSASRLADNRRQYF
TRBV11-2 CASSLGFRALNEKLFF
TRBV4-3 CASSQEGRGTYNEQFF
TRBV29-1 CSVLVVVGDEQFF
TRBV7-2 CASSRTGNTEAFF
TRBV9 CASSVGGSGVSYEQYF
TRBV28 CASRLQGPLKGAFF
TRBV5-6 CASSLGGDTQYF
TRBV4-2 CASSQDLGNNSPLHF
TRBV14 CASSQDQSGTGWGYTF
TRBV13 CASSLARSDTQYF
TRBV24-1 CATSDLKGGTAGENTGELFF
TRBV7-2 CASSLSRRSSTDTQYF
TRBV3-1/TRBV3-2 CASSPPGQGGYEQYF
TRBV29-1 CSVEGTAF
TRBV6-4 CASSDGNRANEQFF
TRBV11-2 CASSLDITYPYNEQFF
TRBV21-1 CASSKDGTGSEAFF
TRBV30 CAWSVGIPRAAGNTIYF
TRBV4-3 CASSQEDRGQGSYGYTF
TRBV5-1 CASSLGPLEGYGYTF
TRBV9 CASSPSWDRGQYGYTF
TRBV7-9 CASSLLQEELFF
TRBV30 CAWSNRGSLNTEAFF
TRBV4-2 CASSQIGVGARTEAFF
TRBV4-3 CASSQGFRGFGGYTF
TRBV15 CATSRDGTSGTRSYNEQFF
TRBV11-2 CASSFERLNYEQYF
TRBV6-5 CASSQFSGRETQYF
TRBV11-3 CASSLDSFSEPLTF
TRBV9 CASSSRDSEAFF
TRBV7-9 CASSFGTQANYGYTF
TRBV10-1 CASSGGDVGKSDTQYF
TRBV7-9 CASTGLETYNEQFF
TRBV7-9 CASSLSYEQYF
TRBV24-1 CATSGTRVDQPQHF
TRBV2 CASSVEGRTEAFF
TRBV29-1 CSVDDDRGVGNTEAFF
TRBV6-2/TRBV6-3 CASSYSPPSGIYNEQFF
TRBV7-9 CASSFSRDRDYGYTF
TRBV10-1 CATQPGQGTEAFF
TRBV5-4 CASSRQGNYNEQFF
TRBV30 CAWMTAGANIQYF
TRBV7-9 CASSRGGGYEKLFF
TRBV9 CASSVVPREGSYNEQFF
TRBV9 CASSVAISGAQGGELFF
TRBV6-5 CASSSSSGGNSPLHF
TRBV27 CASSAGTANTEAFF
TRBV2 CASSEGGFRNSPLHF
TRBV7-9 CASSLGRVPYNEQFF
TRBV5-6 CASSTGWVVNSPLHF
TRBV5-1 CASTRGGRAEIDTQYF
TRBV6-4 CASSDSADTQYF